The 10 T cell receptor beta chains below come from one sample, sequenced in a study of blood T cell repertoires in COVID-19. Measured with immunoSEQ multiplex PCR; TCRdb has only the in-frame clones, and not every one. The sample holds fewer than 450,000 clones, roughly nine tenths seen once. The sequenced sample was PBMCs or T cells enriched from blood (not recorded which). The receptors were sampled from a woman aged 25-40 years who had recovered from COVID-19.

This chain uses TRBV29-1 with TRBJ1-4; D is uncertain. Trimming took off 7 bases at V and 3 bases at J, with 12 bases between the two ends. Germline V lookup: CDR1 SQVTM, CDR2 ANQGSEA. The CDR3 runs to 13 residues. CDR3 sequence reads: CSAALGSNEKLFF. Written as DNA, the CDR3 is TGCAGCGCCGCCTTGGGCTCTAATGAAAAACTGTTTTTT.

This clone was counted between two and nine times. Compared with germline, one end of the junction differs, possibly owing to a read error. The chain has TRBV4-3 and TRBJ1-1; TRBD1 agrees at 7 bases. The CDR3 runs to 13 residues. Germline CDR1 and CDR2: LGHNA and YSLEER. The CDR3 loop reads CASSQRQGLSPVF. The DNA of the CDR3 is TGCGCCAGCAGCCAGAGACAGGGCCTCTCCCCGGTCTTT.

CDR3 loop: CASSAGQFGSGTEAFF. CDR3 bases: TGTGCCAGTAGTGCAGGACAGTTCGGGTCTGGCACTGAAGCTTTCTTT. This rearrangement joins TRBV19 to TRBJ1-1, with D possibly being TRBD1 (6 bases). The CDR3 length is 16 residues. Germline CDR1 LNHDA, CDR2 SQIVND (reference sequence). V was clipped by 5 bases and J by 4 bases, with 20 bases between them. Filled out from reference TRBV19 and TRBJ1-1, the complete variable domain reads DGGITQSPKYLFRKEGQNVTLSCEQNLNHDAMYWYRQDPGQGLRLIYYSQIVNDFQKGDIAEGYSVSREKKESFPLTVTSAQKNPTAFYLCASSAGQFGSGTEAFFGQGTRLTVV.

The rearrangement joins TRBV3-1 (or the pseudogene TRBV3-2) to TRBJ2-2, with 11 bases fitting TRBD1. Unmatched junction bases numbered 8, after V lost 4 bases and J lost 7 bases. The CDR3 is made up of 16 amino acids. From germline, CDR1 is LGHDT and CDR2 YNNKEL (reference sequence). CDR3 amino acids: CASSPRTGGAGGELFF. The CDR3 nucleotides read TGTGCCAGCAGCCCGAGGACAGGGGGCGCGGGCGGGGAGCTGTTTTTT.

The genes are TRBV3-1 (or the pseudogene TRBV3-2) and TRBJ1-5; D might be TRBD1 (5 bases). The CDR3 extends over 14 amino acids. The germline V gene has CDR1 LGHDT and CDR2 YNNKEL (reference sequence). Trimming pared 3 bases from V and 5 bases from J, leaving 11 bases between. This chain's CDR3 is CASSQQGAHQPQHF. The DNA for the CDR3 is TGTGCCAGCAGCCAGCAGGGCGCGCATCAGCCCCAGCATTTT.

The chain employs TRBV7-7 and TRBJ2-3, with 9 bases lining up with TRBD2. The CDR3 has 15 residues. V was pared by 5 bases and J by 2 bases, with 5 bases of the junction left unmatched. Germline lookup yields CDR1 SSHAT and CDR2 FNYEAQ (reference sequence). As DNA, the CDR3 is TGTGCCAGCAGCCCGGGCGGGGGGGTCACAGATACGCAGTATTTT. It encodes CASSPGGGVTDTQYF.

The V gene is TRBV27, the J gene TRBJ1-3; D possibly corresponds to TRBD1 (5 bases). The CDR3 totals 13 residues. V gave up 5 bases and J gave up 3 bases, with 8 bases separating them. CDR1 is MNHEY and CDR2 is SMNVEV in the germline V gene (reference sequence). In DNA, the CDR3 is TGTGCCAGCAGTGGGGGGTATGGAAACACCATATATTTT. As protein: CASSGGYGNTIYF.

This chain joins TRBV3-1 (or the pseudogene TRBV3-2) and TRBJ1-6; D uncertain. Germline CDR1 is LGHDT and CDR2 is YNNKEL (reference sequence). The CDR3 contains 13 residues. The germline V and J ends were trimmed by 1 base and 7 bases, with 5 bases remaining between them. CDR3 region: CASSQGPNSPLHF. The CDR3 coding sequence is TGTGCCAGCAGCCAAGGTCCGAATTCACCCCTCCACTTT.

In this sample, this clone turned up a few times. As DNA, the CDR3 is TGTGCCAGCAGCTTAGCGGTGGGACAGGGGGCTATCTACGAGCAGTACTTC. Translating it yields CASSLAVGQGAIYEQYF. The chain recombines TRBV7-6 with TRBJ2-7; 12 bases are a match to TRBD1. This CDR3 has 17 amino acids. Germline assignment: CDR1 SGHVS and CDR2 FNYEAQ. V lost 0 bases and J lost 3; bases outside the gene matches: 6.

The table lists this clone with a few counts. This chain links TRBV29-1 with TRBJ1-4, with 8 bases identical to TRBD1. Looked up from germline, CDR1 is SQVTM and CDR2 is ANQGSEA. The CDR3 loop spans 14 amino acids. V dropped 6 bases and J dropped 4; count of bases not matched to a gene: 7. The CDR3 sequence is CSVARGQSNEKLFF. The CDR3 nucleotides are TGCAGCGTCGCCAGGGGGCAAAGTAATGAAAAACTGTTTTTT. Full variable domain (outside the CDR3, taken from reference TRBV29-1 and TRBJ1-4): SAVISQKPSRDICQRGTSLTIQCQVDSQVTMMFWYRQQPGQSLTLIATANQGSEATYESGFVIDKFPISRPNLTFSTLTVSNMSPEDSSIYLCSVARGQSNEKLFFGSGTQLSVL.